This TCR beta chain comes out of a study of shared T cell receptors in the human thymus. From germline, CDR1 is MNHNS and CDR2 SASEGT. V gave up 5 bases and J gave up 4 bases, with 11 bases separating them. This CDR3 is 13 amino acids long. Sequenced by immunoSEQ multiplex PCR; TCRdb stores in-frame clones only, minus some. This table has hundreds of thousands of clones, around 78% appearing once. The same sample was also studied in work on human thymus T cells. That publication notes: Corrective surgery for congenital heart defects was being performed on the healthy Finnish infants who were the donors. Obtained as resections during corrective heart surgery, the thymus tissue was then studied. Use of V and J genes seemed skewed within the thymic and blood repertoires. In unrelated individuals, thymic repertoires overlapped highly, according to related research.

Sequencing was done on a sample of thymocytes. The receptor's source is a boy under three years old with a congenital heart defect. V and J are TRBV6-1 and TRBJ1-1; maybe TRBD1 (5 bases). CDR3 loop: CASSYQGGTEAFF. The DNA of the CDR3 is TGTGCCAGCAGTTATCAGGGAGGCACTGAAGCTTTCTTT.